This T cell receptor beta chain was observed in a study of vaccination and CD4 T cells after COVID-19. Treatment denoted: approximately nine-day PBMC culture with coronavirus spike peptide pools or control peptides (ViraFEST assay). CD4+ T cells of the unexposed donor were collected before the COVID-19 pandemic (2011-2018). Note on this clonotype: Its matching antigen is unknown.

This CDR3 comprises 15 residues. Germline-derived CDR1 and CDR2 are LNHDA and SQIVND (reference sequence). With 5 bases removed from V and 3 bases from J, the gap between germline ends came to 16 bases. Cultured CD4+ T-cell DNA underwent Oncomine TCR Beta short-read sequencing. Genomic DNA was drawn out of CD4+ T cells grown in culture. One entry per CDR3 protein results from TCRdb running MiXCR on the PCR reads. Here the sample spans roughly 9,500 distinct CDR3 sequences, 30% to 45% being singletons. The J gene is TRBJ1-1, the V gene TRBV19; D unresolved. The origin of this receptor is a human donor in good health. The sample taken for sequencing was CD4+ T cells from blood, cultured in vitro. The CDR3 spells CASSPREMAYTEAFF. CDR3 bases: TGTGCCAGTAGTCCCCGGGAAATGGCATACACTGAAGCTTTCTTT.